One sample yielded the 12 T cell receptor beta chains listed below, sequenced in a study of cytomegalovirus exposure and HLA in healthy donors. Method: immunoSEQ multiplex PCR; TCRdb's copy keeps in-frame clones and lacks some. Among 200,000 to 250,000 clones listed, just over 85% were seen once. Sequencing input: PBMCs. The receptors derive from a woman aged 18-35 years in good health and CMV-seronegative.

The rearrangement uses TRBV5-1 and TRBJ2-3; D possibly corresponds to TRBD2 (6 bases). Deletions cut 2 bases from V and 0 bases from J, with 16 bases between. Germline lookup yields CDR1 SGHRS and CDR2 YFSETQ. The CDR3 runs to 17 residues. As DNA, the CDR3 is TGCGCCAGCAGCTTAAATTTAGCGGAGCCGAGCACAGATACGCAGTATTTT. It specifies CASSLNLAEPSTDTQYF.

This clone has a handful of counts. The V call is TRBV4-1, the J call TRBJ2-7; TRBD2 agrees at 10 bases. Germline CDR1 is MGHRA and CDR2 is YSYEKL. The trim removed 2 bases at V and 2 bases at J, leaving 3 bases unmatched. This CDR3 has 15 residues. The CDR3 DNA reads TGCGCCAGCAGCCAACTAGCGGGAGAGACCTACGAGCAGTACTTC. This encodes CASSQLAGETYEQYF.

This clone was picked up one time. V gene TRBV9 combines with J gene TRBJ1-4; TRBD1 might be the D (6 bases). CDR3 length: 14 residues. Germline loops: CDR1 SGDLS, CDR2 YYNGEE. Trimming stripped 3 bases from V and 12 bases from J, with 18 bases between. CDR3 residues: CASSADSGLVELFF. DNA for the CDR3: TGTGCCAGCAGCGCGGACAGTGGACTGGTTGAACTGTTTTTT.

The V gene is TRBV2, the J gene TRBJ2-2; 13 bases line up with TRBD2. The ends lost 5 bases at V and 2 bases at J; junction bases unmatched: 8. The CDR3 runs to 18 residues. Germline-derived CDR1 and CDR2 are SNHLY and FYNNEI. In DNA form, the CDR3 reads TGTGCCAGCAGTCCGGGACTAGCGGGGCACCCCAACACCGGGGAGCTGTTTTTT. The encoded protein is CASSPGLAGHPNTGELFF.

This chain connects TRBV18 to TRBJ2-4, with D tentatively TRBD2 (7 bases). The CDR3 is made up of 15 amino acids. Germline V gives CDR1 KGHSH, CDR2 LQKENI. Trimming took 3 bases from V and 0 from J, leaving 9 bases between them. CDR3 coding DNA: TGTGCCAGCTCACCGGGGGGGCTAGCCAAAAACATTCAGTACTTC. The encoded protein is CASSPGGLAKNIQYF. Full variable domain (remainder filled in from reference TRBV18 and TRBJ2-4): NAGVMQNPRHLVRRRGQEARLRCSPMKGHSHVYWYRQLPEEGLKFMVYLQKENIIDESGMPKERFSAEFPKEGPSILRIQQVVRGDSAAYFCASSPGGLAKNIQYFGAGTRLSVL.

This chain uses TRBV7-8 with TRBJ2-1, with D possibly being TRBD2 (6 bases). V dropped 5 bases and J dropped 7 bases, with 15 bases sitting between them. Germline V gene lookup returns CDR1 SGHVS and CDR2 FQNEAQ. The CDR3 length is 14 residues. The DNA for the CDR3 is TGTGCCAGCAGCCTCCCGGGACTCCTTAATGAGCAGTTCTTC. Translated: CASSLPGLLNEQFF.

The chain links TRBV19 to TRBJ2-3, with D unclear. Trimming took 0 bases from V and 2 from J, leaving 12 bases between them. This CDR3 is built from 16 residues. The V gene's germline CDR1 is LNHDA and CDR2 SQIVND (reference sequence). The DNA for the CDR3 is TGTGCCAGTAGTATAGATCTGCTAGACTTCACAGATACGCAGTATTTT. Translation gives CASSIDLLDFTDTQYF.

The V gene is TRBV27, the J gene TRBJ2-1; 9 bases agree with TRBD1. The CDR3 loop spans 14 amino acids. Losses at the gene ends were 8 bases for V and 2 bases for J; bases not matched to a gene: 4. Germline values: CDR1 MNHEY, CDR2 SMNVEV (reference sequence). Here the CDR3 DNA reads TGTGCCAGCGCCGACAGGGGGGCCTACAATGAGCAGTTCTTC. Its protein product is CASADRGAYNEQFF.

The V and J genes are TRBV5-4 and TRBJ2-1, with 7 positions matching TRBD2. Germline CDR1 and CDR2: SGHNT and YYREEE (reference sequence). Unmatched junction bases numbered 6, after V lost 0 bases and J lost 6 bases. The CDR3 is 15 residues long. CDR3 DNA sequence: TGTGCCAGCAGCTTGGACTGGGACTACTCCAATGAGCAGTTCTTC. Translated, it gives CASSLDWDYSNEQFF.

Written as DNA, the CDR3 is TGTGCCAGCAGCTTAGGAGGGACTGAGACCCAGTACTTC. It specifies CASSLGGTETQYF. The V gene is TRBV11-2, the J gene TRBJ2-5, with D possibly being TRBD2 (6 bases). Germline CDR1 is SGHAT and CDR2 is FQNNGV. Trimming shortened V by 1 base and J by 5 bases, and 8 bases separated the two germline ends. The CDR3 loop spans 13 amino acids. Variable domain in full (rest from reference TRBV11-2 and TRBJ2-5): EAGVAQSPRYKIIEKRQSVAFWCNPISGHATLYWYQQILGQGPKLLIQFQNNGVVDDSQLPKDRFSAERLKGVDSTLKIQPAKLEDSAVYLCASSLGGTETQYFGPGTRLLVL.

This clone was counted a single time. The chain employs TRBV11-2 and TRBJ2-1; 7 nucleotides line up with TRBD2. CDR1 and CDR2 from the germline V gene are SGHAT and FQNNGV. This CDR3 has 16 residues. V dropped 0 bases and J dropped 7; count of bases not matched to a gene: 9. The CDR3 is CASSLEGLVNMNEQFF. In DNA form, the CDR3 reads TGTGCCAGCAGCTTAGAAGGACTAGTTAATATGAATGAGCAGTTCTTC. The whole variable domain, filled in from reference TRBV11-2 and TRBJ2-1, reads EAGVAQSPRYKIIEKRQSVAFWCNPISGHATLYWYQQILGQGPKLLIQFQNNGVVDDSQLPKDRFSAERLKGVDSTLKIQPAKLEDSAVYLCASSLEGLVNMNEQFFGPGTRLTVL.

This clone appeared once. The CDR3 DNA follows: TGCACCAGCAGCCATCCTCTAGCGGTCCCCTCCTACAATGAGCAGTTCTTC. This sequence encodes CTSSHPLAVPSYNEQFF. The V and J genes are TRBV1 and TRBJ2-1; TRBD2, the table's D call, lacks a check against the DNA. TRBV1 is assigned pseudogene status. The CDR3 runs 17 residues.